This is a list of T cell receptor beta chains from one sample in a study of control samples from healthy donors and cancer patients. Some clones are missing from TCRdb's copy, which holds only in-frame ones; the method was immunoSEQ multiplex PCR. The sample includes 200,000 to 250,000 clones, around 94% seen only once; the top ten take around 1.5%. Sequenced input: blood. These receptors were obtained from a man aged 50 or older in good health. The conserved cysteine and the conserved F or W are not part of the CDR3 here.

>15|TRBV5-4
ASSLAPGTDSGNTIY
>15|TRBV5-1
ASREKTGNSGANVLT
>14|TRBV11-2
ASSLDRVNLNSPLH
>13|TRBV19
ASSAPDRMGETQY
>13|TRBV7-9
ASSSGVREADTQY
>12|TRBV24-1
ATGDKTSTDTQY
>12|TRBV6-1
ASREGTGGQPQH
>11|TRBV18
ASSLFPRETQY
>12|TRBV7-2
ASSFRESSYEQY
>13|TRBV19
ASSSKGQIAHGYT
>15|TRBV5-4
ASSLATASSYNSPLH
>11|TRBV4-1
ASSLDRGYEQY
>13|TRBV6-5
ASGQNYWGGNTIY
>12|TRBV5-1
ASSLQGQNTEAF
>12|TRBV2
ASSRQIVNEKLF
>9|TRBV20-1
SASRAGELF
>12|TRBV10-1
ASSDRGRYNEQF
>12|TRBV29-1
SVDGQGVGVGAF
>11|TRBV5-1
ASSLDRPNEAF
>14|TRBV3-1/TRBV3-2
ASSQDLRILNTEAF
>10|TRBV12-3/TRBV12-4
AISSLNTEAF
>12|TRBV4-2
ASSQDAVNYEQY